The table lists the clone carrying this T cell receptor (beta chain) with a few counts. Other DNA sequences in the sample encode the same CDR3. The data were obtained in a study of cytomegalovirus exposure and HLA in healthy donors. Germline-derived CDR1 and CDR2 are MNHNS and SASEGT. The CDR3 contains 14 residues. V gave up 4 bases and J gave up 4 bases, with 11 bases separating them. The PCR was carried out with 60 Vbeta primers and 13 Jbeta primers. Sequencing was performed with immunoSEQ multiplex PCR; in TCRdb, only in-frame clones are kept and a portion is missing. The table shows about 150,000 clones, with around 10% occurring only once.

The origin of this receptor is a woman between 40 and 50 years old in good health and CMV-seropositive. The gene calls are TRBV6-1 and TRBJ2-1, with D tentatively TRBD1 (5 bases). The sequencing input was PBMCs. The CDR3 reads CASSGWGGYNEQFF. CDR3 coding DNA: TGTGCCAGCAGTGGGTGGGGCGGTTACAATGAGCAGTTCTTC.